This T cell receptor beta chain was sequenced during a study of blood T cell repertoires in COVID-19. About the study: Italy, Spain and the United States were the sources of the convalescent and acute COVID-19 samples. PBMCs, B-cell-depleted T cells, or T cells were the source of the cDNA or gDNA that made up the material.

The ends lost 6 bases at V and 1 base at J; junction bases unmatched: 6. This CDR3 spans 14 amino acids. The V gene's germline CDR1 is LNHDA and CDR2 SQIVND (reference sequence). In the authors' methods: Estimation of nucleated cell counts relied on the amplification of reference gene primers. The data were produced by immunoSEQ multiplex PCR, yet TCRdb's version contains in-frame clones alone and is incomplete. V and J calls plus clone size are reproduced from that table; the DNA served to infer D and trimming. The sample shows about 670,000 clones, 85% to 90% of them seen only once. This clonotype originated in a young woman with acute or convalescent COVID-19. This chain connects TRBV19 to TRBJ2-7, with 7 bases that match TRBD1. Sequences were obtained from peripheral blood. The CDR3 nucleotides read TGTGCCAGTAGCCCCTCGGGACAGTCCTACGAGCAGTACTTC. It codes for CASSPSGQSYEQYF.